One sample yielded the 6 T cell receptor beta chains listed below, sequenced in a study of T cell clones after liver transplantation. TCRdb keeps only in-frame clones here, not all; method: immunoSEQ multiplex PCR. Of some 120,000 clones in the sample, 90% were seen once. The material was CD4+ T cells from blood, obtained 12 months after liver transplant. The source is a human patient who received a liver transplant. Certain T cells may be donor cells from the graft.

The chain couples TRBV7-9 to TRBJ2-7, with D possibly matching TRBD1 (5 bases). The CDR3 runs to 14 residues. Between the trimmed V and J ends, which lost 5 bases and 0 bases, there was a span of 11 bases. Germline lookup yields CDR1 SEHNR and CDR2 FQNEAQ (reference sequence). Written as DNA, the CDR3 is TGTGCCAGCAGCCTCGACAGAAGCTCCTACGAGCAGTACTTC. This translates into CASSLDRSSYEQYF.

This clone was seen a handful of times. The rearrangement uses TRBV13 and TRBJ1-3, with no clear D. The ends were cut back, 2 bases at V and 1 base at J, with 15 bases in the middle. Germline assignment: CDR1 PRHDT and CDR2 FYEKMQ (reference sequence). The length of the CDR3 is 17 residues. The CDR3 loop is CASSLRRGRLSGNTIYF. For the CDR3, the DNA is TGTGCCAGCAGCTTACGACGGGGAAGATTATCTGGAAACACCATATATTTT.

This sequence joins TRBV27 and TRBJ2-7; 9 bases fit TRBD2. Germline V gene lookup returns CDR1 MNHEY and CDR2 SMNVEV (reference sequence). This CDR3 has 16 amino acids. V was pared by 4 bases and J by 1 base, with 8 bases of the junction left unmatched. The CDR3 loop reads CASSSTWLAGSYEQYF. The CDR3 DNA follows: TGTGCCAGCAGTTCAACCTGGCTAGCGGGATCCTACGAGCAGTACTTC.

This chain's CDR3 is CASSPPGRLYEQYF. CDR3 in DNA: TGTGCCAGCAGCCCTCCGGGGCGGCTATACGAGCAGTACTTC. The J gene is TRBJ2-7, the V gene TRBV5-4; TRBD1 or TRBD2 may be the D gene (5 bases each). V was clipped by 4 bases and J by 4 bases, with 15 bases between them. From germline, CDR1 is SGHNT and CDR2 YYREEE (reference sequence). This CDR3 region has 14 residues.

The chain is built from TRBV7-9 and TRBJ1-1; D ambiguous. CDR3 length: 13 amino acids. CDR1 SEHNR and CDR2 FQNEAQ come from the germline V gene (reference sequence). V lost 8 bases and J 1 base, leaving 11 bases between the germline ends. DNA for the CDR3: TGTGCCAGCCTTGTCGGCGGGAACACTGAAGCTTTCTTT. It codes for CASLVGGNTEAFF.

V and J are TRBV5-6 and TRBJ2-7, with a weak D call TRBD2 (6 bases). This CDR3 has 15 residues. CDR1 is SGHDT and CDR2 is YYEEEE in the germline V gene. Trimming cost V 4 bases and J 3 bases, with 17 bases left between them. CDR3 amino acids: CASSPGGTGHYEQYF. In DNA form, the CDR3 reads TGTGCCAGCAGCCCCGGCGGGACTGGACACTACGAGCAGTACTTC.